This TCR beta chain was retrieved from a study of cytomegalovirus exposure and HLA in healthy donors. Primers for the PCR totalled 60 Vbeta and 13 Jbeta. The data were produced by immunoSEQ multiplex PCR, yet TCRdb's version contains in-frame clones alone and is incomplete. The sample contains approximately 170,000 clones, roughly 80% of which appear only once. Germline assignment: CDR1 MDHEN and CDR2 SYDVKM. The ends were cut back, 2 bases at V and 7 bases at J, with 9 bases in the middle. The CDR3 sequence is 14 residues long. This clone was seen a handful of times. The specimen was PBMCs. This receptor was taken from a man aged 45-65 years in good health and CMV-seropositive. This chain uses TRBV28 with TRBJ1-6; a possible D gene is TRBD1 (6 bases). CDR3 nucleotide sequence: TGTGCCAGCAGTTTAGACAGGCTCAATTCACCCCTCCACTTT. Its protein is CASSLDRLNSPLHF.